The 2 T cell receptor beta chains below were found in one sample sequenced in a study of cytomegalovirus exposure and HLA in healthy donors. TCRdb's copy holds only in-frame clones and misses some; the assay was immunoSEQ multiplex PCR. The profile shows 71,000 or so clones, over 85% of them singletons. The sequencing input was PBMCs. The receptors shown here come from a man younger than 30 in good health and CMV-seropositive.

The CDR3 region is CASSLGAGNYGYTF. CDR3 sequence (DNA): TGTGCCAGCAGCTTGGGGGCAGGGAACTATGGCTACACCTTC. The V call is TRBV5-6, the J call TRBJ1-2, with D perhaps matching TRBD1 (5 bases). From germline, CDR1 is SGHDT and CDR2 YYEEEE. The CDR3 is made up of 14 amino acids. V lost 0 bases and J 2 bases, leaving 8 bases between the germline ends.

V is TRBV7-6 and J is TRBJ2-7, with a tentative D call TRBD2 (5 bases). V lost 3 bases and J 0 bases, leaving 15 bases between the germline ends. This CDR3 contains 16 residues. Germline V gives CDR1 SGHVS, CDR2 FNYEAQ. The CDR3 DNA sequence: TGTGCCAGCAGCTTGAGCGGCGGTCCAGCCTCCTACGAGCAGTACTTC. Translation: CASSLSGGPASYEQYF.